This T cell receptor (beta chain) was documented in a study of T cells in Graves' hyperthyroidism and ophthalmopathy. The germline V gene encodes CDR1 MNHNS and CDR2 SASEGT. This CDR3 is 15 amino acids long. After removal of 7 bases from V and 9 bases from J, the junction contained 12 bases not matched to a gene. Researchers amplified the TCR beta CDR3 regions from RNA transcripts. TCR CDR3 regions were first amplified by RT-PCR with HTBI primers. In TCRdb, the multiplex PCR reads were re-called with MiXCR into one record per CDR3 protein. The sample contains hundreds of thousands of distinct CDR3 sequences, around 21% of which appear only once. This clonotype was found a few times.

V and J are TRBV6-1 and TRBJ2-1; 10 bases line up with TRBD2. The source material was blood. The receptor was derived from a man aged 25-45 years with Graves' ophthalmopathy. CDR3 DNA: TGTGCCAGCAAAGTCAATAGCGGGAGGTTGGGTGAGCAGTTCTTC. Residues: CASKVNSGRLGEQFF.